Listed below are T cell receptor beta chains from one sample, sequenced in a study of blood T cell repertoires in COVID-19. Clones were sequenced by immunoSEQ multiplex PCR, and TCRdb holds only the in-frame ones, with some missing. This sample has around 63,000 clones; approximately 79% occur once, and the top ten carry about 5.5%. Material for sequencing was peripheral blood. These TCRs come from a woman in her 70s with acute or convalescent COVID-19. Both conserved end residues are trimmed from each CDR3. A clone size is listed for some rows: how often the clone was seen (once, few, many), or a class if it is expanded.

clone size,V gene,J gene,CDR3 protein
few,TRBV18,TRBJ2-2,ASSPYELAGPNTGELF
NA,TRBV6-5,TRBJ1-2,ASTYLGQGENGYT
NA,TRBV2,TRBJ1-4,ASSPGQGNEKLF
NA,TRBV28,TRBJ2-3,ASSSLGTGLGIGTDTQY
NA,TRBV19,TRBJ2-3,ASSIAGSRITDTQY
NA,TRBV10-2,TRBJ2-3,ASSATIGSSDTQY
few,TRBV28,TRBJ2-5,ASNPGTSGGLD
NA,TRBV18,TRBJ2-7,ASSPGQFFVSYEQY
NA,TRBV4-3,TRBJ2-2,ASSQGRTGIRGELF
NA,TRBV7-8,TRBJ2-7,ASSLGPVSYEQY
NA,TRBV29-1,TRBJ2-5,SVALRSPQETQY
NA,TRBV10-3,TRBJ2-1,AISGGQANEQF
NA,TRBV11-2,TRBJ2-1,ASSFGGVYNEQF
NA,TRBV11-3,TRBJ2-3,ASSLGQTSTDTQY
NA,TRBV29-1,TRBJ2-7,SAGTGSYEQY
NA,TRBV5-4,TRBJ2-1,ASSREGLAGNEQF
NA,TRBV3-1/TRBV3-2,TRBJ1-2,ASSQDPGKGLRGYT
NA,TRBV29-1,TRBJ2-5,SVERGGETQY
once,TRBV5-1,TRBJ2-2,ASTIAGGNTGELF
NA,TRBV18,TRBJ2-7,ASSPPLRGSYEQY
NA,TRBV7-2,TRBJ2-3,ASSLVAAGGPLDTQY
few,TRBV24-1,TRBJ2-1,ATSPASGGSSYNEQF
NA,TRBV18,TRBJ2-7,ASSPPGGLGEQY
NA,TRBV19,TRBJ1-2,ASSMRQVNGYT
NA,TRBV6-4,TRBJ1-2,ASSKGTGALNGYT
NA,TRBV3-1/TRBV3-2,TRBJ2-2,ASSQGPLWRGPNTGELF
NA,TRBV10-3,TRBJ1-1,AISGDYGENTEAF
once,TRBV7-2,TRBJ2-7,ASSLNIHEQY
NA,TRBV27,TRBJ1-1,ASSLGHGTEAF
NA,TRBV29-1,TRBJ1-2,SVGLDREGYGYT
NA,TRBV2,TRBJ1-6,ASSEEGQGYSPLH
NA,TRBV3-1/TRBV3-2,TRBJ2-1,ASSQSGLSYNEQF
NA,TRBV18,TRBJ1-2,ASSPSDRENRYT
NA,TRBV7-9,TRBJ1-6,ASSLAYRGAPLH
NA,TRBV7-9,TRBJ2-7,ASSYDRASYEQY
NA,TRBV4-3,TRBJ1-3,ASSQDRGFSGNTIY
once,TRBV19,TRBJ1-6,ASSTYRDDSPLH
few,TRBV12-5,TRBJ1-2,ASGPDQRGYT
NA,TRBV9,TRBJ2-2,ASSVAGARPGELF
NA,TRBV19,TRBJ1-1,ASKGIGEVTEAF
NA,TRBV7-2,TRBJ2-5,ASSDGLALETQY
NA,TRBV24-1,TRBJ1-5,ATSDGQGGQPQH
NA,TRBV7-9,TRBJ2-7,ASSLLNSGFYEQY
NA,TRBV18,TRBJ2-1,ASSTPGLAYGEQF